This is a list of T cell receptor beta chains from one sample in a study of blood T cell repertoires in COVID-19. Profiling relied on immunoSEQ multiplex PCR, and the TCRdb table lists in-frame clones only, not all of them. This sample has 150,000 to 200,000 clones; roughly 90% occur once, and the top ten carry more than 0.75%. The sample comprised PBMCs or T cells enriched from blood (not recorded which). These receptors came from a woman aged 18-29 years who had recovered from COVID-19. CDR3s leave out the opening cysteine and the closing phenylalanine or tryptophan. The order of the fields is CDR3 protein, V gene, J gene.

cdr3_aa: ASSSPLSSGGYEQY
v_call: TRBV5-1
j_call: TRBJ2-7

cdr3_aa: AGDRVGTDTQY
v_call: TRBV30
j_call: TRBJ2-3

cdr3_aa: ASSLAGSSYEQY
v_call: TRBV6-2/TRBV6-3
j_call: TRBJ2-7

cdr3_aa: ASSIGTVPTDTQY
v_call: TRBV7-2
j_call: TRBJ2-3

cdr3_aa: ASSPGGELAGAFTQY
v_call: TRBV6-6
j_call: TRBJ2-3

cdr3_aa: ASSKLPSYEQY
v_call: TRBV19
j_call: TRBJ2-7

cdr3_aa: ASNLFRQGTAEAF
v_call: TRBV19
j_call: TRBJ1-1

cdr3_aa: ASPGTREGETQY
v_call: TRBV2
j_call: TRBJ2-5

cdr3_aa: ASSGEPGTPVY
v_call: TRBV5-1
j_call: TRBJ2-7

cdr3_aa: ASSVQGATDTQY
v_call: TRBV5-6
j_call: TRBJ2-3

cdr3_aa: SVVQGGNYGYT
v_call: TRBV29-1
j_call: TRBJ1-2

cdr3_aa: ASSEGRPGSPLH
v_call: TRBV2
j_call: TRBJ1-6

cdr3_aa: ASSVAGVTGELF
v_call: TRBV28
j_call: TRBJ2-2

cdr3_aa: ASSQVGGGLDEQY
v_call: TRBV14
j_call: TRBJ2-7

cdr3_aa: ASSVETGFGEQY
v_call: TRBV9
j_call: TRBJ2-7

cdr3_aa: ASSWDRKGAEAF
v_call: TRBV6-5
j_call: TRBJ1-1

cdr3_aa: ASSPRDRSYNEQF
v_call: TRBV5-4
j_call: TRBJ2-1

cdr3_aa: ASNGRYNEQF
v_call: TRBV28
j_call: TRBJ2-1

cdr3_aa: APETFNGLDKNIQY
v_call: TRBV6-4
j_call: TRBJ2-4

cdr3_aa: ASSERRGSNEKLF
v_call: TRBV6-1
j_call: TRBJ1-4

cdr3_aa: ASSFNRGETQY
v_call: TRBV11-3
j_call: TRBJ2-5

cdr3_aa: ASSPQHTEAF
v_call: TRBV28
j_call: TRBJ1-1

cdr3_aa: ASSPPMFSTDTQY
v_call: TRBV28
j_call: TRBJ2-3

cdr3_aa: AWSRTGSSGNTIY
v_call: TRBV30
j_call: TRBJ1-3

cdr3_aa: ASTDRTSAEYNEQF
v_call: TRBV28
j_call: TRBJ2-1

cdr3_aa: ASSQEGTGQYGYT
v_call: TRBV4-3
j_call: TRBJ1-2

cdr3_aa: ASSEGLDIYEQY
v_call: TRBV2
j_call: TRBJ2-7

cdr3_aa: ASSFFGRVYNEQF
v_call: TRBV5-6
j_call: TRBJ2-1

cdr3_aa: ASSLRERTDTQY
v_call: TRBV28
j_call: TRBJ2-3

cdr3_aa: SVIEREGRKDTQY
v_call: TRBV29-1
j_call: TRBJ2-3

cdr3_aa: ASSQESDSRSYNEQF
v_call: TRBV4-3
j_call: TRBJ2-1

cdr3_aa: ASSHLPGTGYGYT
v_call: TRBV4-3
j_call: TRBJ1-2

cdr3_aa: ASRSLTGTSGNTIY
v_call: TRBV21-1
j_call: TRBJ1-3

cdr3_aa: ASSLGTGSQRNEQY
v_call: TRBV7-2
j_call: TRBJ2-7

cdr3_aa: ATSRGPGTYEQY
v_call: TRBV15
j_call: TRBJ2-7

cdr3_aa: ASSSGLAPYEQY
v_call: TRBV7-2
j_call: TRBJ2-7

cdr3_aa: ASSEFGTSGYLRGNEQF
v_call: TRBV2
j_call: TRBJ2-1

cdr3_aa: ASSEQGLAGGYT
v_call: TRBV5-8
j_call: TRBJ1-2

cdr3_aa: AGSRGPYDTEAF
v_call: TRBV6-5
j_call: TRBJ1-1

cdr3_aa: ASSLGNGQETQY
v_call: TRBV5-1
j_call: TRBJ2-5

cdr3_aa: AISDRGTSGSGTGELF
v_call: TRBV10-3
j_call: TRBJ2-2

cdr3_aa: ASSPWRGNTYNEQF
v_call: TRBV9
j_call: TRBJ2-1

cdr3_aa: AISAGGMNEQF
v_call: TRBV10-3
j_call: TRBJ2-1

cdr3_aa: ASSYRGRDQPQH
v_call: TRBV6-5
j_call: TRBJ1-5

cdr3_aa: SASQAKLAGIYEQY
v_call: TRBV20-1
j_call: TRBJ2-7

cdr3_aa: ASSQATPGLGTDTQY
v_call: TRBV3-1/TRBV3-2
j_call: TRBJ2-3

cdr3_aa: ASSFQARLEQY
v_call: TRBV28
j_call: TRBJ2-7

cdr3_aa: ASRLDLWAYEQY
v_call: TRBV28
j_call: TRBJ2-7

cdr3_aa: ASSLRTSGLDTQY
v_call: TRBV5-1
j_call: TRBJ2-3

cdr3_aa: ASSLVGHSGANVLT
v_call: TRBV27
j_call: TRBJ2-6

cdr3_aa: ASSQGTDVYTEAF
v_call: TRBV4-2
j_call: TRBJ1-1

cdr3_aa: AWSPGSGNTIY
v_call: TRBV30
j_call: TRBJ1-3

cdr3_aa: ASFRTGLQGIETQY
v_call: TRBV28
j_call: TRBJ2-5

cdr3_aa: ASSQQWAGRIYEQY
v_call: TRBV4-3
j_call: TRBJ2-7

cdr3_aa: ASNGLARETQY
v_call: TRBV25-1
j_call: TRBJ2-5

cdr3_aa: ASSSPFQTGMNTEAF
v_call: TRBV27
j_call: TRBJ1-1

cdr3_aa: ASSQDRRDRGTDTQY
v_call: TRBV3-1/TRBV3-2
j_call: TRBJ2-3

cdr3_aa: ASSQVPPGTRGSDTQY
v_call: TRBV4-2
j_call: TRBJ2-3

cdr3_aa: ASSDSREGPGDTQY
v_call: TRBV10-2
j_call: TRBJ2-3

cdr3_aa: ASSPRADNTGELF
v_call: TRBV18
j_call: TRBJ2-2